This is a list of T cell receptor beta chains from one sample in a study of T cells in Graves' hyperthyroidism and ophthalmopathy. TCRdb reprocessed the multiplex PCR reads with MiXCR, giving one entry per CDR3 protein. The sample holds 300,000 to 400,000 distinct CDR3 sequences, 20% to 25% seen once. Sequencing was done on a sample of blood. These receptors were collected from a woman between 50 and 59 years old with Graves' hyperthyroidism. The CDR3 runs from the conserved cysteine through the conserved F or W. D genes are given only for firm matches. Size values are once, few and many counts, or a class for expanded clones, and some rows have none.

cdr3_nt: TGTGCCAGCAGTGTTACAGGGAACAACTATGGCTACACCTTC; cdr3_aa: CASSVTGNNYGYTF; d_call: .; v_call: TRBV12-3/TRBV12-4; clone_size: .; j_call: TRBJ1-2; cdr3_length: 14
cdr3_nt: TGTGCCAGCAGTGAACGCTCCTATAATTCACCCCTCCACTTT; cdr3_aa: CASSERSYNSPLHF; d_call: .; v_call: TRBV2; clone_size: .; j_call: TRBJ1-6; cdr3_length: 14
cdr3_nt: TGTGCCAGCGTAGTGGGAGGGAGCATTTTTATGAACACTGAAGCTTTCTTT; cdr3_aa: CASVVGGSIFMNTEAFF; d_call: .; v_call: TRBV7-3; clone_size: many; j_call: TRBJ1-1; cdr3_length: 17
cdr3_nt: TGTGCCAGCAGTCATACCTCGACAGGGCCCGGGAATGAGCAGTTCTTC; cdr3_aa: CASSHTSTGPGNEQFF; d_call: TRBD1; v_call: TRBV11-1; clone_size: many; j_call: TRBJ2-1; cdr3_length: 16
cdr3_nt: TGTGCCAGCAGGATCCTAGCGGGAGGGGGCAATGAGCAGTTCTTC; cdr3_aa: CASRILAGGGNEQFF; d_call: TRBD2; v_call: TRBV28; clone_size: once; j_call: TRBJ2-1; cdr3_length: 15
cdr3_nt: TGTGCCAGCAGCCCTTGGGGGCTAGCGGGAGGGCCGAGGAATGAGCAGTTCTTC; cdr3_aa: CASSPWGLAGGPRNEQFF; d_call: TRBD2; v_call: TRBV28; clone_size: many; j_call: TRBJ2-1; cdr3_length: 18
cdr3_nt: TGTGCCAGCAGCTTGGTTCTAGCGGGAACGAACACCGGGGAGCTGTTTTTT; cdr3_aa: CASSLVLAGTNTGELFF; d_call: TRBD2; v_call: TRBV5-6; clone_size: .; j_call: TRBJ2-2; cdr3_length: 17
cdr3_nt: TGTGCCAGCAGCTTAAGGCCCACCGGGGAGCTGTTTTTT; cdr3_aa: CASSLRPTGELFF; d_call: .; v_call: TRBV7-8; clone_size: many; j_call: TRBJ2-2; cdr3_length: 13
cdr3_nt: TGTGCCAGCAGCCAAGATCCCCATGGGCCCCAGCATTTT; cdr3_aa: CASSQDPHGPQHF; d_call: .; v_call: TRBV3-1; clone_size: .; j_call: TRBJ1-5; cdr3_length: 13
cdr3_nt: TGTGCCAGCAGTCTGGGACAGATTCAGTACTTC; cdr3_aa: CASSLGQIQYF; d_call: TRBD1; v_call: TRBV6-2/TRBV6-3; clone_size: few; j_call: TRBJ2-4; cdr3_length: 11
cdr3_nt: TGTGCCAGCGGGAGCGGGAGATTCTACGAGCAGTACTTC; cdr3_aa: CASGSGRFYEQYF; d_call: TRBD2; v_call: TRBV7-9; clone_size: many; j_call: TRBJ2-7; cdr3_length: 13
cdr3_nt: TGTGCCAGCAGCCTCCCGGACGGGATGAACACTGAAGCTTTCTTT; cdr3_aa: CASSLPDGMNTEAFF; d_call: .; v_call: TRBV11-3; clone_size: many; j_call: TRBJ1-1; cdr3_length: 15
cdr3_nt: TGTGCCACCAAGGGCAGCGGGGACACAGATACGCAGTATTTT; cdr3_aa: CATKGSGDTDTQYF; d_call: TRBD2; v_call: TRBV24-1; clone_size: many; j_call: TRBJ2-3; cdr3_length: 14
cdr3_nt: TGTGCCAGCAGCCAAGGGACGGAGAATTTTTATAGCAATCAGCCCCAGCATTTT; cdr3_aa: CASSQGTENFYSNQPQHF; d_call: .; v_call: TRBV4-2; clone_size: .; j_call: TRBJ1-5; cdr3_length: 18
cdr3_nt: TGTGCCAGCAGCCTCCGGCGGAATAATGAAAAACTGTTTTTT; cdr3_aa: CASSLRRNNEKLFF; d_call: .; v_call: TRBV11-2; clone_size: many; j_call: TRBJ1-4; cdr3_length: 14
cdr3_nt: TGTGCCAGCAGTCCTACAGGGGGCCCCCCTGAAGCTTTCTTT; cdr3_aa: CASSPTGGPPEAFF; d_call: TRBD1; v_call: TRBV12-3/TRBV12-4; clone_size: many; j_call: TRBJ1-1; cdr3_length: 14
cdr3_nt: TGTGCCAGCAGCCCCTCTAGCGGGAGTTTCCACGAGCAGTACTTC; cdr3_aa: CASSPSSGSFHEQYF; d_call: TRBD2; v_call: TRBV9; clone_size: once; j_call: TRBJ2-7; cdr3_length: 15
cdr3_nt: TGTGCCTGGAGTGTAGGGACTCGGTACGAGCAGTACTTC; cdr3_aa: CAWSVGTRYEQYF; d_call: .; v_call: TRBV30; clone_size: many; j_call: TRBJ2-7; cdr3_length: 13
cdr3_nt: TGTGCCAGCAAGGCGGGGACTAGCCGTTCCAATGAGCAGTTCTTC; cdr3_aa: CASKAGTSRSNEQFF; d_call: TRBD2; v_call: TRBV3-1; clone_size: many; j_call: TRBJ2-1; cdr3_length: 15
cdr3_nt: TGTGCCAGCAGCCAGTTCCAGAACGCTGAGGCTTTCTTT; cdr3_aa: CASSQFQNAEAFF; d_call: .; v_call: TRBV3-1; clone_size: .; j_call: TRBJ1-1; cdr3_length: 13
cdr3_nt: TGCGCCAGCAGCTCGGCAACGGGACAGCGAGGCACTGAAGCTTTCTTT; cdr3_aa: CASSSATGQRGTEAFF; d_call: TRBD1; v_call: TRBV5-1; clone_size: .; j_call: TRBJ1-1; cdr3_length: 16
cdr3_nt: TGTGCCAGTAGTAATACCCCGGGACTAGCGGGAGTCCTGTACAATGAGCAGTTCTTC; cdr3_aa: CASSNTPGLAGVLYNEQFF; d_call: TRBD2; v_call: TRBV19; clone_size: .; j_call: TRBJ2-1; cdr3_length: 19
cdr3_nt: TGTGCCAGCAGCACAAGACTCAGGGGGACTGAAGCTTTCTTT; cdr3_aa: CASSTRLRGTEAFF; d_call: TRBD1; v_call: TRBV11-1; clone_size: .; j_call: TRBJ1-1; cdr3_length: 14
cdr3_nt: TGTGCCAGCAGTTTGGGGGGCCGCAGCTCCTACGAGCAGTACTTC; cdr3_aa: CASSLGGRSSYEQYF; d_call: .; v_call: TRBV12-3/TRBV12-4; clone_size: many; j_call: TRBJ2-7; cdr3_length: 15
cdr3_nt: TGCGCCAGCAGCCTCGACATTTTCTCTGGAAACACCATATATTTT; cdr3_aa: CASSLDIFSGNTIYF; d_call: .; v_call: TRBV5-1; clone_size: few; j_call: TRBJ1-3; cdr3_length: 15
cdr3_nt: TGTGCCAGCAGACTTCAGAACACCGGGGAGCTGTTTTTT; cdr3_aa: CASRLQNTGELFF; d_call: .; v_call: TRBV12-3/TRBV12-4; clone_size: few; j_call: TRBJ2-2; cdr3_length: 13
cdr3_nt: TGTGCCAGCAGAGGGAAGAAGACCCAGTACTTC; cdr3_aa: CASRGKKTQYF; d_call: .; v_call: TRBV6-1; clone_size: many; j_call: TRBJ2-5; cdr3_length: 11
cdr3_nt: TGTGCCCCTAATTCGGCCAGGGGGAGAGTCTTCTCCTACGAGCAGTACTTC; cdr3_aa: CAPNSARGRVFSYEQYF; d_call: TRBD1; v_call: TRBV19; clone_size: .; j_call: TRBJ2-7; cdr3_length: 17
cdr3_nt: TGTGCCAGCTCACCGCTGGGGGGCTCAACTAATGAAAAACTGTTTTTT; cdr3_aa: CASSPLGGSTNEKLFF; d_call: .; v_call: TRBV18; clone_size: .; j_call: TRBJ1-4; cdr3_length: 16
cdr3_nt: TGTGCCAGCAGCTTGTCGGGAGGAATCCAAGAGACCCAGTACTTC; cdr3_aa: CASSLSGGIQETQYF; d_call: TRBD2; v_call: TRBV5-5; clone_size: many; j_call: TRBJ2-5; cdr3_length: 15